This entry lists 5 T cell receptor beta chains sequenced from one sample in a study of CD8+ T cells in alopecia areata. Extraction of RNA preceded its reverse transcription into cDNA, which served as the sequencing template. Profiled with immunoSEQ multiplex PCR; TCRdb holds only in-frame clones, not every one. Observed in the sample are 90,000 to 130,000 clones, none of them singletons. What was sequenced was lesional skin. The receptors derive from a C3H/HeJ mouse with alopecia areata. MHC haplotype: H2-k.

As regards this clone: Gene and germline names: mouse. The read is 4 residues too short to cover the CDR3 end, so that end is filled in from the germline J gene. At the DNA level, this CDR3 is encoded by other sequences in the same sample as well. The V and J genes are TRBV29 and TRBJ2-7; perhaps TRBD1 as D (6 bases). CDR3 size: 13 residues. Looked up from germline, CDR1 is MSHET and CDR2 is SYDVDS. The part of the CDR3 DNA that was read is TGTGCTAGCAGTTTATCGGACAGTTAT. Residues: CASSLSDSY. In full, the CDR3 reads CASSLSDSYEQYF.

This clone was observed a few times. Gene labels here are mouse ones. The read stops 4 residues short of the end of the CDR3; the missing end is completed from the germline J gene. In the same sample, other DNA sequences code for this CDR3. The V and J genes are TRBV1 and TRBJ2-3; TRBD1 aligns across 8 bases. The CDR3 totals 16 residues. Germline CDR1 and CDR2: NSQYPW and LRSPGD (reference sequence). J was trimmed by 0 bases and V by 0 bases; bases with no gene match: 2. CDR3 protein: CTCSADRQGSAETLYF. The part of the CDR3 DNA that was read is TGCACCTGCAGTGCAGATCGACAGGGGAGTGCAGAA.

This clone was seen a few times. Germline and genes: mouse. The missing CDR3 end, 4 residues past where the read stops, is filled in from the germline J gene. This chain uses TRBV17 with TRBJ2-1; D is perhaps TRBD2 (6 bases). CDR3 length equals 16 residues. V lost 1 base and J 2 bases, leaving 12 bases between the germline ends. CDR1 MNHDT and CDR2 YYDKIL come from the germline V gene. This chain's CDR3 is CASSRGAWGHYAEQFF. CDR3 DNA, as far as it was read: TGTGCTAGCAGTAGAGGGGCCTGGGGACACTATGCT.

This clone has more than one count but fewer than ten. The gene symbols are mouse symbols. Coverage ceases 4 residues before the CDR3 finishes, and the germline J gene fills in the end. This chain links TRBV13-2 with TRBJ1-2, with TRBD1 matching over 12 bases. In germline, CDR1 is NNHNN, CDR2 SYGAGS (reference sequence). V was pared by 2 bases and J by 2 bases, with 4 bases of the junction left unmatched. The CDR3 extends over 16 amino acids. The CDR3 is CASGDPGTGGNSDYTF. The CDR3 DNA, read in part, is TGTGCCAGCGGTGACCCCGGGACAGGGGGCAACTCC.

This clone appeared a few times. The germline and genes are mouse ones. The CDR3 loop is CASSISGTGNYAEQFF. CDR3 bases read: TGTGCCAGCAGTATCTCCGGGACTGGGAACTATGCT. The J gene is TRBJ2-1, the V gene TRBV19; 9 nucleotides align to TRBD2. Read data end 4 residues before the CDR3 end; the end is taken from the germline J gene. This CDR3 spans 16 amino acids. With 2 bases clipped from V and 1 base from J, the junction kept 4 bases outside the gene matches. The germline V gene has CDR1 FNHDT and CDR2 SITEND (reference sequence).